Listed below are T cell receptor beta chains from one sample, sequenced in a study of siplizumab effects on memory and regulatory T cells. Sequencing used immunoSEQ multiplex PCR; TCRdb keeps in-frame clones, though not all of them. The sample comprises about 94,000 clones, 94% of which are singletons, and around 0.3% rests with the top ten. Sequencing was carried out using non-Treg CD4+ T cells sorted from blood. These receptors were collected from a human donor in good health. CDR3s include the opening cysteine and the closing phenylalanine or tryptophan. A D gene is named only where the DNA matches it firmly. A clone size is listed for some rows: how often the clone was seen (once, few, many), or a class if it is expanded.

>TRBJ2-7|NA|TRBV5-1|NA
TGCGCCAGCACCTTCTCTAGGGACGGGCCCTCCTACGAGCAGTACTTC
CASTFSRDGPSYEQYF
>TRBJ2-1|NA|TRBV6-6|TRBD1
TGTGCCAGCAGTTACCAGGGACAGGGCAACAATGAGCAGTTCTTC
CASSYQGQGNNEQFF
>TRBJ2-7|NA|TRBV5-1|NA
TGCGCCAGCAGCTTGGGTAGCGGCCTGAGCTCCTACGAGCAGTACTTC
CASSLGSGLSSYEQYF
>TRBJ1-1|NA|TRBV14|NA
TGTGCCAGCAGCCAAGCCACGTCCCGTGCCGGGACACTCAACACTGAAGCTTTCTTT
CASSQATSRAGTLNTEAFF
>TRBJ2-6|NA|TRBV5-1|NA
TGCGCCAGCAGCTTGCCTTTTCCGGCTAGCCTTTCCTCTGGGGCCAACGTCCTGACTTTC
CASSLPFPASLSSGANVLTF
>TRBJ2-7|NA|TRBV2|NA
TGTGCCAGCAGTCCCCATGGTAGGGGCGTTTTGTACTTC
CASSPHGRGVLYF
>TRBJ1-2|NA|TRBV9|NA
TGTGCCAGCAGCGTAGCCCACTCCAACTATGGCTACACCTTC
CASSVAHSNYGYTF
>TRBJ2-7|NA|TRBV5-8|TRBD2
TGTGCCAGCAGTCCCACGGGACTAGCGGGGGTTTACGAGCAGTACTTC
CASSPTGLAGVYEQYF
>TRBJ2-1|NA|TRBV7-2|NA
TGTGCCAGCAGCTTAAGACCCGGCGATGAGCAGTTCTTC
CASSLRPGDEQFF
>TRBJ2-1|NA|TRBV10-3|TRBD2
TGTGCCATCAGTGAGTCTGGACTAGCGGGGGAAACTAAAAGGAATGAGCAGTTCTTC
CAISESGLAGETKRNEQFF
>TRBJ2-3|NA|TRBV7-2|NA
TGTGCCAGCAGCTCCCTGTTGGAGGCAGATACGCAGTATTTT
CASSSLLEADTQYF
>TRBJ1-2|NA|TRBV6-1|NA
TGTGCCAGCAGTGATCCCTCGACGGACTATGGCTACACCTTC
CASSDPSTDYGYTF
>TRBJ1-4|NA|TRBV6-1|NA
TGTGCCAGCAGTGCAGGGACCTTACAGCGAGGTGAAAAACTGTTTTTT
CASSAGTLQRGEKLFF
>TRBJ2-7|NA|TRBV5-4|NA
TGTGCCAGCAGCTTGGACAGAGACTCCTACGAGCAGTACTTC
CASSLDRDSYEQYF
>TRBJ1-1|once|TRBV19|NA
TGTGCCAGTAGTATAGAGCGGGGAATGAACACTGAAGCTTTCTTT
CASSIERGMNTEAFF
>TRBJ2-7|NA|TRBV29-1|NA
TGCAGCGTTCGGGCAGTTGGGGTCAGGCAGTACTTC
CSVRAVGVRQYF
>TRBJ2-5|NA|TRBV19|TRBD2
TGTGCCAGTAGTATCCTAGCGGGAGGGAGGAGGGAAGAGACCCAGTACTTC
CASSILAGGRREETQYF
>TRBJ2-3|NA|TRBV11-2|TRBD2
TGTGCCAGCAGCCCCCGCTCCGCTAGCGGGAGCGTAGATACGCAGTATTTT
CASSPRSASGSVDTQYF
>TRBJ2-1|NA|TRBV18|NA
TGTGCCAGCTCACCCGGGACGGGCGGTTACAATGAGCAGTTCTTC
CASSPGTGGYNEQFF
>TRBJ2-1|once|TRBV6-6|NA
TGTGCCAGCAGTTCGGATGGACCGATATACAATGAGCAGTTCTTC
CASSSDGPIYNEQFF
>TRBJ1-1|NA|TRBV27|NA
TGTGCCAGCAGTTTTCTTGGACACCAGAACACTGAAGCTTTCTTT
CASSFLGHQNTEAFF
>TRBJ1-1|NA|TRBV6-1|NA
TGTGCCACTCATCGGGGGGTACGTACTGAAGCTTTCTTT
CATHRGVRTEAFF
>TRBJ2-7|NA|TRBV5-1|NA
TGCGCCAGCAGCTTGGCTCCTGCGGGGCCGTTACTCTCCTACGAGCAGTACTTC
CASSLAPAGPLLSYEQYF
>TRBJ1-1|NA|TRBV2|NA
TGTGCCAGCATCATTGGGGACTTATCGGAAGCTTTCTTT
CASIIGDLSEAFF
>TRBJ1-5|NA|TRBV6-1|NA
TGTGCCAGCAGTGAACATTTTAGCAATCAGCCCCAGCATTTT
CASSEHFSNQPQHF
>TRBJ2-5|NA|TRBV11-2|TRBD2
TGTGCCAGCAGCTTAGAGGTAGCGGGGGGGCAAGAGACCCAGTACTTC
CASSLEVAGGQETQYF
>TRBJ1-6|NA|TRBV30|NA
TGTGCCTGGAGGACTCAGGGGACCTATAATTCACCCCTCCACTTT
CAWRTQGTYNSPLHF
>TRBJ2-1|NA|TRBV6-6|TRBD2
TGTGCCAGCAGTAACCCCGGACTAGCGAGAGGCAATGAGCAGTTCTTC
CASSNPGLARGNEQFF
>TRBJ2-7|once|TRBV6-6|NA
TGTGCCAGCAGGTTCAGTGTTAGCTCCTACGAGCAGTACTTC
CASRFSVSSYEQYF
>TRBJ2-3|NA|TRBV6-5|NA
TGTGCCAGCAGGAAACAGGGAACAGATACGCAGTATTTT
CASRKQGTDTQYF
>TRBJ2-5|NA|TRBV9|NA
TGTGCCAGCAGCGTATTCCCGGGACAAGAGACCCAGTACTTC
CASSVFPGQETQYF
>TRBJ2-7|NA|TRBV25-1|NA
TGTGCCAGCAGTAAGTACTACGAGCAGTACTTC
CASSKYYEQYF
>TRBJ2-7|NA|TRBV5-1|NA
TGCGCCAGCAGCTTCGGGACCTCCTACGAGCAGTACTTC
CASSFGTSYEQYF
>TRBJ1-1|NA|TRBV6-6|TRBD1
TGTGCCAGCAGTCCGGGACAGGGGGTGGACACTGAAGCTTTCTTT
CASSPGQGVDTEAFF
>TRBJ2-7|NA|TRBV6-6|NA
TGTGCCAGCAATACGCAGCCAGGGCTGGGCGAGCAGTACTTC
CASNTQPGLGEQYF
>TRBJ2-3|NA|TRBV2|TRBD2
TGTGCCAGCAGTGATGGGCTAGGCGGGAGAAACACAGATACGCAGTATTTT
CASSDGLGGRNTDTQYF
>TRBJ1-1|once|TRBV30|TRBD1
TGTGCCTGGACGGGACAGGGGGGCACTGAAGCTTTCTTT
CAWTGQGGTEAFF
>TRBJ1-5|NA|TRBV19|TRBD1
TGTGCCAGTAGTACGTCAGGGGGCGGTAGGCCCCAGCATTTT
CASSTSGGGRPQHF
>TRBJ2-3|NA|TRBV5-1|NA
TGCGCCAGCAGCCCGACAGGAGTCCGGGCCGTGAGCACAGATACGCAGTATTTT
CASSPTGVRAVSTDTQYF
>TRBJ1-6|NA|TRBV6-1|TRBD1
TGTGCCAGCAGTGCGGACAGGGATTCCTATAATTCACCCCTCCACTTT
CASSADRDSYNSPLHF
>TRBJ1-6|NA|TRBV14|NA
TGTGCCAGCAGCCAAAGGGGGGCCTGGACACCCCTCCACTTT
CASSQRGAWTPLHF
>TRBJ2-1|NA|TRBV20-1|NA
TGCAGTGTAGGGCGGCCGCTGGAGCAGTTCTTC
CSVGRPLEQFF
>TRBJ1-6|NA|TRBV5-1|TRBD1
TGCGCCAGCAGCTTGGCAGGGGGCGCCTATTCACCCCTCCACTTT
CASSLAGGAYSPLHF
>TRBJ1-1|NA|TRBV6-1|NA
TGTGCCAGCAGTGAACGTCGTAGCACTGAAGCTTTCTTT
CASSERRSTEAFF
>TRBJ1-1|NA|TRBV5-1|NA
TGCGCCAGCAGCTCGAGACTTGGCACTGAAGCTTTCTTT
CASSSRLGTEAFF
>TRBJ2-7|NA|TRBV5-1|NA
TGCGCCAGCAGCCTAATCGTCCGGGCCCAGGGAGGCTTTTCCTACGAGCAGTACTTC
CASSLIVRAQGGFSYEQYF
>TRBJ2-4|NA|TRBV5-8|TRBD1
TGTGCCAGCAGCTCAGGCCATTTACAGGGGTACATTCAGTACTTC
CASSSGHLQGYIQYF
>TRBJ1-1|NA|TRBV5-1|TRBD1
TGCGCCAGCAGCTTGGATGTGGTAGGGGGCGGGACTGAAGCTTTCTTT
CASSLDVVGGGTEAFF
>TRBJ2-2|NA|TRBV18|TRBD2
TGTGCCAGCTCACGACTAGCGGGGGGCCGCGAGGGCACCGGGGAGCTGTTTTTT
CASSRLAGGREGTGELFF
>TRBJ1-4|NA|TRBV5-1|NA
TGCGCCAGCAGCTTGGCCTTAGGGAATGAAAAACTGTTTTTT
CASSLALGNEKLFF
>TRBJ2-5|NA|TRBV2|NA
TGTGCCAGCAGTGCGCAGGGGATTCAAGCAGAGACCCAGTACTTC
CASSAQGIQAETQYF
>TRBJ1-2|NA|TRBV5-1|TRBD1
TGCGCCAGCAGCCCTGGACAGGGGCTTGGCTACACCTTC
CASSPGQGLGYTF